This entry is about one T cell receptor (beta chain). The sample is drawn from a study of tissue T cells after allogeneic stem cell transplantation. Whole-study context: Of the grafts for graft-versus-host disease patients, several were unmodified and three CD34-selected.

TCRdb's table, derived via immunoSEQ multiplex PCR, lists solely in-frame clones and lacks some. The sample lists 1,100 to 1,500 clones; over 75% were seen once. Every graft-versus-host disease patient had gastrointestinal disease and got several lines of graft-versus-host disease therapy. Germline V gene lookup returns CDR1 LGHNA and CDR2 YSLEER. V was trimmed by 0 bases and J by 0 bases, leaving 12 bases between them. This CDR3 is 17 amino acids long. This chain links TRBV4-3 with TRBJ2-1, with D unresolved. The origin of this receptor is a male patient between 35 and 69 years old with steroid-refractory graft-versus-host disease after an allogeneic stem cell transplant. Part of the T cells may come from the graft donor. Here the sequenced sample was esophageal tissue, taken at autopsy. CDR3 nucleotide sequence: TGCGCCAGCAGCCAAGATCTGGCTAGAGCCTCCTACAATGAGCAGTTCTTC. Protein sequence: CASSQDLARASYNEQFF.